This T cell receptor beta chain originates from a study of T cells in Graves' hyperthyroidism and ophthalmopathy. Unmatched junction bases numbered 8, after V lost 6 bases and J lost 5 bases. The CDR3 covers 14 residues. There are many counts of this clonotype. Its antigen is unidentified. TCR beta CDR3 regions were amplified from RNA transcripts. A set of HTBI primers served as the primers for a first-round RT-PCR of the TCR CDR3. TCRdb independently ran MiXCR on the multiplex PCR reads; one entry per CDR3 protein. The table includes 300,000 to 400,000 distinct CDR3 sequences, about 20% detected once. PBMCs were obtained from about 9.9 ml fresh peripheral blood. Findings and limits, study-wide: A model of 13 V-J features distinguished ophthalmopathy from stable hyperthyroidism.

The rearrangement links TRBV12-3 or TRBV12-4 to TRBJ1-1, with TRBD1 matching over 8 bases. The source of this sequence is a woman between 45 and 65 years old with Graves' hyperthyroidism. Specimen: blood. CDR3 amino acids: CASSIRTGTTEAFF. As DNA, the CDR3 is TGTGCCAGCAGCATTAGGACAGGGACGACTGAAGCTTTCTTT.